The entry below describes one T cell receptor (beta chain). Its antigen remains unidentified. Division of CD4+ cells produced a CD45RA+ naive subset and a CD45RA-negative memory subset. This entry belongs to a study of shared clonotypes between healthy human individuals. With 1 base clipped from V and 6 bases from J, the junction kept 8 bases outside the gene matches. Germline V CDR1 and CDR2: LGHNA, YSLEER. The CDR3 spans 16 residues. The assay used deep level. Genomic DNA (from each subset) was split evenly across several immunoSEQ plates. Measured with immunoSEQ multiplex PCR; TCRdb has only the in-frame clones, and not every one. The profile covers roughly 2.5 million clones, with approximately 90% appearing a single time and more than 0.12% taken by the ten largest. Findings and caveats of the study: Naive subsets, compared against memory subsets, generally had larger estimated richness values.

The clonotype originates from a man between 18 and 35 years old in good health. The sample taken for sequencing was naive CD4+ T cells sorted from blood. Indicated subset: CD45RA+ positively selected. This chain uses TRBV4-3 with TRBJ2-1, with 8 bases that match TRBD2. The CDR3 nucleotides read TGCGCCAGCAGCCAAGGACTAGCGCCCGCGGGCAATGAGCAGTTCTTC. It translates to CASSQGLAPAGNEQFF.